The present entry profiles one T cell receptor (beta chain) with its context. Its matching antigen is unknown. Amplified TCR beta CDR3 regions came from RNA transcripts. When the TCR CDR3 underwent first-round RT-PCR, the HTBI primer set was used. Using its own MiXCR run on the multiplex PCR reads, TCRdb lists one record per CDR3 protein. The sample holds under 600,000 distinct CDR3 sequences, more than 15% seen once. CDR1 is KGHDR, CDR2 SFDVKD, per germline. Trimming took 4 bases from V and 6 from J; bases not matched to a gene: 12. This CDR3 region has 19 residues. These data originate in a study of T cells in Graves' hyperthyroidism and ophthalmopathy. Study-wide background: Once the initial diagnosis was made, peripheral blood was obtained before any treatment.

Study results and limitations: Prediction of ophthalmopathy progression came a median roughly 6.6 months pre-onset. Through a model of 13 V-J features, ophthalmopathy was separated from stable hyperthyroidism.

A Clinical Activity Score of at least 3, a NOSPECS grade of at least 4 and a duration under 3 months were recorded in the ophthalmopathy patients. This chain connects TRBV24-1 to TRBJ2-2, with 14 bases fitting TRBD2. This sequence was found in a woman between 35 and 50 years old with Graves' ophthalmopathy. Sequenced: blood. Here the CDR3 reads CATSDRDRGLAGVPGELFF. The CDR3 coding sequence is TGTGCCACCAGTGACCGGGACAGGGGACTAGCGGGAGTTCCCGGGGAGCTGTTTTTT.